The next 31 T cell receptor beta chains were all read from a single sample in a study of spatial heterogeneity in lung cancer. TCRdb reanalysed the 5' RACE reads using MiXCR and keeps one entry per CDR3 protein. The sample includes about 92,000 distinct CDR3 sequences, approximately 12% of them seen just once. The time point is: sample taken at primary tumor resection. The source material was PBMCs, sampled at surgery. All receptors derive from a male donor with early-stage non-small cell lung cancer.

The chain is built from TRBV20-1 and TRBJ2-3; D remains ambiguous. Germline CDR1 reads DFQATT; CDR2 reads SNEGSKA (reference sequence). V was shortened by 3 bases and J by 0 bases, with 7 bases between the two germline ends. This CDR3 has 13 amino acids. For the CDR3, the DNA is TGCAGTGCTAGGGCCGGGAGCACAGATACGCAGTATTTT. Its translation is CSARAGSTDTQYF.

This chain joins TRBV29-1 and TRBJ2-3; tentatively, D is TRBD1 (5 bases). V gave up 1 base and J gave up 0 bases, with 8 bases separating them. The germline V gene encodes CDR1 SQVTM and CDR2 ANQGSEA. The length of the CDR3 is 14 residues. This chain's CDR3 is CSVEGAGSTDTQYF. The CDR3 DNA reads as TGCAGCGTTGAAGGGGCAGGGAGCACAGATACGCAGTATTTT.

This clonotype came up many times. J is TRBJ2-7 and V is TRBV12-3 or TRBV12-4, with D unresolved. V was pared by 1 base and J by 5 bases, with 3 bases between. This CDR3 has 11 residues. The CDR3 is CASSLVHEQYF. The CDR3 nucleotides read TGTGCCAGCAGTTTAGTGCACGAGCAGTACTTC.

In its sample, this clonotype was seen many times. CDR3 in amino acids: CSARGSGRDRETQYF. The CDR3 region has the DNA TGCAGTGCTAGAGGTAGCGGGAGGGATCGGGAGACCCAGTACTTC. The chain has TRBV20-1 and TRBJ2-5; 11 nucleotides align to TRBD2. This CDR3 is 15 amino acids long. The germline V gene has CDR1 DFQATT and CDR2 SNEGSKA (reference sequence). With V trimmed by 1 base and J by 5 bases, 6 bases remained unmatched.

The rearrangement joins TRBV28 to TRBJ2-7; D is perhaps TRBD1 or TRBD2 (5 bases each). Germline assignment: CDR1 MDHEN and CDR2 SYDVKM. The CDR3 totals 14 residues. Trimming pared 5 bases from V and 3 bases from J, leaving 14 bases between. The CDR3 is CASSPGTSIYEQYF. The DNA for the CDR3 is TGTGCCAGCAGTCCCGGGACGTCCATCTACGAGCAGTACTTC.

V usage is TRBV25-1 and J usage is TRBJ1-2; 10 positions match TRBD1. V lost 5 bases to trimming and J lost 7 bases; unmatched junction nucleotides: 4. This CDR3 is 13 amino acids long. Germline CDR1 is MGHDK and CDR2 is SYGVNS. CDR3 residues: CASSSGQGFGYTF. The CDR3 nucleotides are TGTGCCAGCAGTTCGGGACAGGGGTTTGGCTACACCTTC.

This rearrangement joins TRBV2 to TRBJ2-2; TRBD1 might be the D (5 bases). The V end was cut by 3 bases, the J end by 6 bases, with 8 bases between. CDR3 length equals 13 residues. Germline V gives CDR1 SNHLY, CDR2 FYNNEI. CDR3 bases: TGTGCCAGCAGTGACCAGGGCCCCGGGGAGCTGTTTTTT. Protein: CASSDQGPGELFF.

The chain links TRBV24-1 to TRBJ2-3; D unclear. Germline V lookup: CDR1 KGHDR, CDR2 SFDVKD. The CDR3 covers 13 residues. V lost 2 bases and J lost 6, with 8 bases in between. CDR3 in amino acids: CATSDSRPDTQYF. The CDR3 nucleotides read TGTGCCACCAGTGATTCGCGTCCTGATACGCAGTATTTT.

This clonotype was counted only a few times. The chain joins TRBV12-3 or TRBV12-4 to TRBJ2-1; TRBD1 agrees at 7 bases. Trimming removed 6 bases from V and 6 bases from J; junction bases left unmatched: 11. The CDR3 sequence is 15 residues long. The CDR3 nucleotides read TGTGCCAGCAGCGACAGGGTTTTCATCGCCAATGAGCAGTTCTTC. This translates into CASSDRVFIANEQFF.

CDR3: CASSRQEAGTYEQYF. CDR3 in DNA: TGTGCCAGCAGCCGACAAGAAGCGGGTACCTACGAGCAGTACTTC. The chain uses TRBV7-6 and TRBJ2-7; D is possibly TRBD2 (6 bases). Germline assignment: CDR1 SGHVS and CDR2 FNYEAQ. The CDR3 has 15 residues. V lost 5 bases to trimming and J lost 2 bases, with 16 bases between them.

The chain carries TRBV20-1 and TRBJ2-1, with 15 positions matching TRBD2. CDR3 length: 17 amino acids. Germline V gene sequence: CDR1 DFQATT, CDR2 SNEGSKA (reference sequence). The V gene end was trimmed by 1 base and the J gene end by 8 bases; junction bases not matched to a gene: 9. This CDR3 is CSARGRTSGRAADEQFF. CDR3 coding DNA: TGCAGTGCTAGAGGGCGGACTAGCGGGAGGGCGGCTGATGAGCAGTTCTTC.

The J gene is TRBJ2-5, the V gene TRBV28; TRBD2 matches at 7 bases. The CDR3 covers 16 residues. V shed 7 bases, J shed 4 bases, and the junction held 15 bases outside the gene matches. The V gene's germline CDR1 is MDHEN and CDR2 SYDVKM. CDR3 residues: CASTRRPGGTGETQYF. The CDR3 DNA is TGTGCCAGCACTCGGAGACCGGGAGGTACGGGAGAGACCCAGTACTTC.

V gene TRBV28 combines with J gene TRBJ2-4, with 7 bases aligning to TRBD1. CDR3 length: 14 amino acids. The V gene's germline CDR1 is MDHEN and CDR2 SYDVKM. V trimming: 6 bases; J trimming: 6 bases; junction bases outside the gene matches: 8. The CDR3 sequence: CASRAGTVRNIQYF. DNA of the CDR3: TGTGCCAGCAGAGCCGGGACAGTCAGAAACATTCAGTACTTC.

This clonotype was picked up many times. The genes are TRBV15 and TRBJ2-4; a weak D match, TRBD1 (6 bases). Trimming cost V 0 bases and J 4 bases, with 13 bases left between them. Germline V gene data show CDR1 as LNHNV and CDR2 as YYDKDF (reference sequence). This CDR3 has 16 residues. The CDR3 region is CATSREIGTIKNIQYF. CDR3 coding DNA: TGTGCCACCAGCAGAGAGATAGGGACAATTAAAAACATTCAGTACTTC. Variable domain in full (rest from reference TRBV15 and TRBJ2-4): DAMVIQNPRYQVTQFGKPVTLSCSQTLNHNVMYWYQQKSSQAPKLLFHYYDKDFNNEADTPDNFQSRRPNTSFCFLDIRSPGLGDTAMYLCATSREIGTIKNIQYFGAGTRLSVL.

The chain uses TRBV7-2 and TRBJ2-5; 9 nucleotides agree with TRBD2. Germline values: CDR1 SGHTA, CDR2 FQGNSA. J gave up 5 bases and V 6 bases, and 10 bases lay outside the gene matches. CDR3 length: 15 amino acids. In nucleotides, the CDR3 is TGTGCCAGCAGGATAAGCGGGGGGCCGGAGGAGACCCAGTACTTC. As protein: CASRISGGPEETQYF.

This clonotype was detected only a few times. The gene calls are TRBV6-5 and TRBJ1-4; 8 nucleotides line up with TRBD1. J gave up 8 bases and V 6 bases, and 11 bases lay outside the gene matches. The CDR3 is made up of 15 amino acids. From germline, CDR1 is MNHEY and CDR2 SVGAGI. The CDR3 DNA reads TGTGCCAGCAGAACCCCGACAGGGGAAAAGGAAAAACTGTTTTTT. It is translated as CASRTPTGEKEKLFF.

CDR3 sequence: CATVDRGAQETQYF. For the CDR3, the DNA is TGTGCCACAGTTGACCGGGGTGCCCAAGAGACCCAGTACTTC. V and J are TRBV5-4 and TRBJ2-5; possible D gene TRBD2, 5 bases. Germline CDR1 is SGHNT and CDR2 is YYREEE (reference sequence). The CDR3 is 14 amino acids. V lost 9 bases and J lost 1, with 16 bases in between. The full variable domain, with the rest looked up from reference TRBV5-4 and TRBJ2-5, is ETGVTQSPTHLIKTRGQQVTLRCSSQSGHNTVSWYQQALGQGPQFIFQYYREEENGRGNFPPRFSGLQFPNYSSELNVNALELDDSALYLCATVDRGAQETQYFGPGTRLLVL.

The rearrangement links TRBV7-8 to TRBJ1-5; unclear D gene. The CDR3 spans 17 residues. Germline loops: CDR1 SGHVS, CDR2 FQNEAQ. Trimming took off 4 bases at V and 4 bases at J, with 20 bases between the two ends. CDR3 bases: TGTGCCAGCAGCTCAGATTGGGGAGACCAAATAAATCAGCCCCAGCATTTT. This encodes CASSSDWGDQINQPQHF.

This clonotype has just a few counts. V usage is TRBV28 and J usage is TRBJ2-1, with 10 bases fitting TRBD1. Germline CDR1 is MDHEN and CDR2 is SYDVKM. V was clipped by 5 bases and J by 2 bases; unmatched bases: 6. This CDR3 has 16 amino acids. The CDR3 DNA sequence: TGTGCCAGCAGTCCGCGGACAGGGGGACCCTACAATGAGCAGTTCTTC. Protein product: CASSPRTGGPYNEQFF.

This clonotype was seen more than once but under ten times. The chain links TRBV20-1 to TRBJ1-4, with D maybe TRBD1 (5 bases). In germline, CDR1 is DFQATT, CDR2 SNEGSKA (reference sequence). This CDR3 contains 12 residues. Trimming pared 6 bases from V and 5 bases from J, leaving 10 bases between. CDR3 sequence: CSALQGNEKLFF. The CDR3 nucleotides are TGCAGTGCCCTTCAGGGAAATGAAAAACTGTTTTTT.

The chain is built from TRBV7-9 and TRBJ2-7; D not certain. The CDR3 is made up of 12 amino acids. Trimming took 1 base from V and 5 from J, leaving 6 bases between them. Germline lookup yields CDR1 SEHNR and CDR2 FQNEAQ (reference sequence). CDR3 bases: TGTGCCAGCAGCTTAGTGGTGGACGAGCAGTACTTC. Its protein is CASSLVVDEQYF. Looking up the rest from reference TRBV7-9 and TRBJ2-7 gives the full variable domain: DTGVSQNPRHKITKRGQNVTFRCDPISEHNRLYWYRQTLGQGPEFLTYFQNEAQLEKSRLLSDRFSAERPKGSFSTLEIQRTEQGDSAMYLCASSLVVDEQYFGPGTRLTVT.

With respect to this clonotype: A much larger clone lies a single base off, so this may be a read error. The DNA for the CDR3 is TGTGCCACCAACCCGAGACAGGGGACCGGGGAGCTGTTTTTT. It is translated as CATNPRQGTGELFF. The chain links TRBV24-1 to TRBJ2-2, with 8 bases aligning to TRBD1. Trimming took 8 bases from V and 5 from J; bases not matched to a gene: 6. Germline V lookup: CDR1 KGHDR, CDR2 SFDVKD. This CDR3 has 14 residues.

There are a few counts of this clonotype. The chain has TRBV6-2 or TRBV6-3 and TRBJ2-7, with D uncertain. The CDR3 extends over 15 amino acids. From germline, CDR1 is MNHEY and CDR2 SVGEGT. Trimming left V 5 bases short and J 0 bases short, with 14 bases between. DNA for the CDR3: TGTGCCAGCAGTCCGCGGCAGCCGCCCTCCTACGAGCAGTACTTC. It encodes CASSPRQPPSYEQYF.

This clonotype was seen repeatedly, ten times or more. This chain's CDR3 is CASSPAGAAIGPSTEAFF. Here the CDR3 DNA reads TGTGCCAGCAGTCCCGCCGGGGCAGCCATCGGTCCGAGCACTGAAGCTTTCTTT. The chain employs TRBV6-2 or TRBV6-3 and TRBJ1-1; a possible D gene is TRBD1 (5 bases). The CDR3 runs to 18 residues. Trimming stripped 5 bases from V and 4 bases from J, with 26 bases between. Germline CDR1 reads MNHEY; CDR2 reads SVGEGT.

V gene TRBV4-3 combines with J gene TRBJ2-7, with D possibly TRBD2 on 6 matching bases. Germline V gene lookup returns CDR1 LGHNA and CDR2 YSLEER. Trimming pared 0 bases from V and 5 bases from J, leaving 14 bases between. The CDR3 sequence is 15 residues long. This CDR3 is CASSQEGGGGDEQYF. DNA of the CDR3: TGCGCCAGCAGCCAAGAGGGGGGTGGTGGAGACGAGCAGTACTTC.

This clonotype has just a few counts. The rearrangement links TRBV7-3 to TRBJ2-3; D is unresolved. Germline lookup yields CDR1 SGHTA and CDR2 FQGTGA. Trimming left V 1 base short and J 0 bases short, with 14 bases between. The length of the CDR3 is 17 residues. As DNA, the CDR3 is TGTGCCAGCAGCTTAAATCCCGGCGGTCCTAGCACAGATACGCAGTATTTT. Its protein is CASSLNPGGPSTDTQYF. Combining the CDR3 with reference TRBV7-3 and TRBJ2-3 gives the whole variable domain GAGVSQTPSNKVTEKGKYVELRCDPISGHTALYWYRQSLGQGPEFLIYFQGTGAADDSGLPNDRFFAVRPEGSVSTLKIQRTERGDSAVYLCASSLNPGGPSTDTQYFGPGTRLTVL.

This clonotype was found many times. The chain is built from TRBV3-1 and TRBJ1-1; possible D gene TRBD1, 6 bases. CDR3 length: 14 amino acids. Germline V gene data show CDR1 as LGHDT and CDR2 as YNNKEL (reference sequence). The V end was cut by 0 bases, the J end by 11 bases, with 16 bases between. The CDR3 sequence is CASSQDPGRGNAFF. CDR3 in DNA: TGTGCCAGCAGCCAAGATCCCGGCAGGGGAAATGCTTTCTTT.

V and J are TRBV5-1 and TRBJ2-1; D ambiguous. Germline assignment: CDR1 SGHRS and CDR2 YFSETQ. Deletions cut 4 bases from V and 5 bases from J, with 16 bases between. CDR3 length equals 15 residues. CDR3 DNA: TGCGCCAGCAGCCAACTGGGCGTGGCCAACAATGAGCAGTTCTTC. Amino acid sequence: CASSQLGVANNEQFF.

This rearrangement joins TRBV28 to TRBJ2-1; 8 positions agree with TRBD1. Trimming at V came to 7 bases and at J to 4 bases, leaving 12 bases not matched to a gene. CDR1 and CDR2 from the germline V gene are MDHEN and SYDVKM. This CDR3 comprises 16 residues. The CDR3 region is CASTPSGGWIYNEQFF. The CDR3 coding sequence is TGTGCCAGCACTCCTTCAGGGGGCTGGATTTACAATGAGCAGTTCTTC.

There are a few counts of this clonotype. This sequence joins TRBV28 and TRBJ2-5; TRBD1 matches 9 bases. Germline V gives CDR1 MDHEN, CDR2 SYDVKM. V lost 6 bases and J lost 5; bases outside the gene matches: 13. This CDR3 is 16 amino acids long. This CDR3 is CASRPLGDREGETQYF. CDR3 DNA: TGTGCCAGCAGGCCACTCGGGGACAGGGAAGGGGAGACCCAGTACTTC.

This clonotype occurred many times. The J gene is TRBJ2-7, the V gene TRBV6-5; no reliable D call. The V and J ends lost 0 bases and 3 bases respectively, with 9 bases between them. This CDR3 is 14 amino acids long. Germline V gene sequence: CDR1 MNHEY, CDR2 SVGAGI. The CDR3 is CASSYSGGSYEQYF. The CDR3 nucleotides read TGTGCCAGCAGTTACTCGGGCGGTAGCTACGAGCAGTACTTC.